The clone carrying this T cell receptor beta chain appeared a few times. Its target is not known. This sequence may be a read error, since a much larger clone differs from it by one base. Mouse germline and gene names are used. The CDR3 end is not reached by the read, which stops 1 residue before it; the germline J gene fills it in. Time point given: mouse harvest day 7 after allogeneic transplant. Tail vein injection delivered 10^7 T-cell-depleted bone marrow cells and 10^6 splenic CD5+ T cells. This sample was included in a study of tissue T cells after allogeneic stem cell transplantation. Points from the study as a whole: Few T cell clones were shared across patients, but motif clusters showed tissue-specific shared signatures. Only a limited share of tissue TCRs appeared in blood or spleen. Anatomically similar tissues had similar TCR repertoires within each patient.

CDR3 length: 13 amino acids. V shed 2 bases, J shed 3 bases, and the junction held 2 bases outside the gene matches. Germline V CDR1 and CDR2: NSHNY, SYGAGN. Here immunoSEQ multiplex PCR was the method, and the copy in TCRdb shows in-frame clones only, minus some. The sample records approximately 8,200 clones, 40% to 55% being singletons. Sequences were obtained from skin. The gene calls are TRBV13-1 and TRBJ2-7; 7 bases are shared with TRBD2. The TCR originated in a female BALB/c mouse given C57BL/6 T cells with graft-versus-host disease after an allogeneic hematopoietic cell transplant. The DNA read from the CDR3 is TGTGCCAGCAGTGACTGGGGGATCTATGAACAGTAC. This translates into CASSDWGIYEQY. The full CDR3 protein is CASSDWGIYEQYF.